Included here is one T cell receptor beta chain sequence, with context. Its antigen is unidentified. This sample was taken from a study of monozygotic twins with inflammatory bowel disease. Regarding the study as a whole: The data gave no support to a single strong IBD-associated signal or clonotype. Repertoire similarity matched across concordant and discordant twins, perhaps owing to limited power. IBD patients had lower TCRbeta diversity (inverse Simpson) than healthy co-twins.

UMIs that included a 6-nucleotide sample barcode were added by template switching, which took place during cDNA synthesis. Reprocessing the 5' RACE reads, TCRdb reports a single entry for every CDR3 protein and omits DNA. The listing contains about 160,000 distinct CDR3 sequences. The CDR3 extends over 14 amino acids. Germline V lookup: CDR1 SGHVS, CDR2 FQNEAQ. This clonotype was obtained from a human donor with ulcerative colitis or Crohn's disease, or a healthy co-twin of an affected twin (not recorded which). Sequencing used blood. This chain joins TRBV7-8 and TRBJ2-7; TCRdb selects TRBD2, and the lack of DNA leaves this call unchecked. The CDR3 loop is CASSATSGGYEQYF.